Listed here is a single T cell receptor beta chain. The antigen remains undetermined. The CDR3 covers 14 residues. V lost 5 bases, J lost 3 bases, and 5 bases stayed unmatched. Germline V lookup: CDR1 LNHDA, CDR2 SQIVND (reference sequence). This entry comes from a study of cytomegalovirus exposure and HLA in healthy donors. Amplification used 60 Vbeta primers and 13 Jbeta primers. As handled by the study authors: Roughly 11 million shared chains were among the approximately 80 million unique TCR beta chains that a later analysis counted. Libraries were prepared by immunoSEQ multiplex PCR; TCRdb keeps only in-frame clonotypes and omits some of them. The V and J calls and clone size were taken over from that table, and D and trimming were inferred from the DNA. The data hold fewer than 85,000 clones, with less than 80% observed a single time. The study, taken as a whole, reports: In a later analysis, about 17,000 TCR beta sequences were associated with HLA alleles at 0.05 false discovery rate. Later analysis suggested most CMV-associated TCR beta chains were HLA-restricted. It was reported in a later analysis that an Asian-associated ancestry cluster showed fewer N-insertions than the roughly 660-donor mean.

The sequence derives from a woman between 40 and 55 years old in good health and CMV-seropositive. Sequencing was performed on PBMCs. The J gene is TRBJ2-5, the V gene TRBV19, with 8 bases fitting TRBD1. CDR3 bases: TGTGCCAGTAGTTCACAGGGGGGAGAAGAGACCCAGTACTTC. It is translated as CASSSQGGEETQYF.